This T cell receptor beta chain was obtained from a study of blood T cells in healthy people across ages. Study information: Capture via template switching afforded approximately one barcoded beta molecule per two T cells.

Per the germline V gene, CDR1 is SGHVS and CDR2 is FQNEAQ. J lost 5 bases, V lost 1 base, and 8 bases had no gene match. The CDR3 extends over 16 amino acids. This clonotype was detected only a few times. The use of a sample-barcoded 5' primer and a J-beta primer mix characterized a second PCR of about 7 to 12 cycles. A template-switch adaptor that had 12 random nucleotides put a tag on each cDNA molecule. TCRdb re-derived calls from the 5' RACE reads in MiXCR, one entry per CDR3 protein. Of around 1,000,000 distinct CDR3 sequences listed, approximately 25% are singletons. All donors came from Russia, were Caucasian and healthy, and spanned ages about 6 to 100. These data also formed part of another study, on T cells of mothers and their children. That investigation notes: Researchers found no T cell clones that were persistent and microchimeric.

V usage is TRBV7-8 and J usage is TRBJ2-1, with TRBD2 matching over 7 bases. This TCR derives from a girl aged 2 to 9 in good health. The material sequenced was blood. CDR3: CASSLGPGLTDNEQFF. The CDR3, as DNA: TGTGCCAGCAGCTTAGGGCCGGGACTAACGGACAATGAGCAGTTCTTC.